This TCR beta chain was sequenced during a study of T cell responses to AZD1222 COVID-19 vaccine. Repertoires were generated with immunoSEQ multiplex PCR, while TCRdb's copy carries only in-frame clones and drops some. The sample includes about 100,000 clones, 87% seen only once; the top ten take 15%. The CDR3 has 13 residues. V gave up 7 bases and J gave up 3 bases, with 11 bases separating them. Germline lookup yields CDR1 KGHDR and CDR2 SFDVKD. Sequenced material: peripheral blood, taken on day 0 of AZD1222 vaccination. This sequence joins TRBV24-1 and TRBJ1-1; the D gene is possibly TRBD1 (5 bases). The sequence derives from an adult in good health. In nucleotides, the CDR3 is TGTGCCACCAGGGGGGAGGGGTACACTGAAGCTTTCTTT. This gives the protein CATRGEGYTEAFF.